The 20 T cell receptor beta chains reported below all come from one sample, sequenced in a study of cytomegalovirus exposure and HLA in healthy donors (dated by TCRdb to 2017 to 2019). The library was produced with the immunoSEQ multiplex PCR assay. TCRdb provides this immuneACCESS table in a form limited to in-frame rearrangements. Some clones are lacking; in checked studies, under half of them reflect an unresolved V gene, and why the rest are absent is not known. The sample has 80,000 to 95,000 clones on record, approximately 94% of them singletons. Of the sample, approximately 1.1% falls within the top ten clones. The sample comprised PBMCs. The receptors were sampled from a woman in her 30s in good health and CMV-seropositive.

This chain joins TRBV19 and TRBJ2-7, with TRBD2 identical over 10 bases. CDR3 size: 13 residues. CDR1 and CDR2 (germline): LNHDA, SQIVND (reference sequence). Trimming removed 5 bases from V and 2 bases from J; junction bases left unmatched: 0. CDR3 region: CASSLAGAYEQYF. DNA of the CDR3: TGTGCCAGTAGTCTAGCGGGAGCCTACGAGCAGTACTTC. Combining the CDR3 with reference TRBV19 and TRBJ2-7 gives the whole variable domain DGGITQSPKYLFRKEGQNVTLSCEQNLNHDAMYWYRQDPGQGLRLIYYSQIVNDFQKGDIAEGYSVSREKKESFPLTVTSAQKNPTAFYLCASSLAGAYEQYFGPGTRLTVT.

The chain employs TRBV19 and TRBJ2-5; D is possibly TRBD2 (6 bases). The germline V gene encodes CDR1 LNHDA and CDR2 SQIVND (reference sequence). The CDR3 runs 15 residues. V was trimmed by 4 bases and J by 1 base, leaving 13 bases between them. The CDR3 DNA follows: TGTGCCAGTAGTAAGACTAGTTCCTTCCAAGAGACCCAGTACTTC. This gives the protein CASSKTSSFQETQYF.

The CDR3 region has the DNA TGTGCCAGCAGTGACGCGGGACAGGGGGCGTGGGGGCAGTATTTT. Residues: CASSDAGQGAWGQYF. This chain joins TRBV2 and TRBJ2-3; 12 positions agree with TRBD1. This CDR3 has 15 amino acids. CDR1 and CDR2 (germline): SNHLY, FYNNEI. V lost 3 bases to trimming and J lost 11 bases; unmatched junction nucleotides: 9.

The chain is built from TRBV10-2 and TRBJ1-2; D not resolved. The germline CDR1 and CDR2 sequences are WSHSY and SAAADI. V was pared by 2 bases and J by 6 bases, with 25 bases between. CDR3 length equals 18 residues. The CDR3 protein is CASSEEAGVVTLSDGYTF. CDR3 DNA sequence: TGCGCCAGCAGTGAGGAGGCCGGGGTGGTAACATTAAGTGATGGCTACACCTTC.

The V gene is TRBV6-1, the J gene TRBJ2-1; 8 nucleotides align to TRBD2. J was trimmed by 5 bases and V by 2 bases; bases with no gene match: 5. This CDR3 comprises 15 residues. CDR1 and CDR2 (germline): MNHNS, SASEGT. The CDR3 reads CASSERAGDHNEQFF. The CDR3 nucleotides read TGTGCCAGCAGTGAACGAGCGGGAGATCACAATGAGCAGTTCTTC.

V gene TRBV9 combines with J gene TRBJ1-4; D gene unclear. Germline lookup yields CDR1 SGDLS and CDR2 YYNGEE. The CDR3 runs 16 residues. The V and J ends lost 4 bases and 7 bases respectively, with 20 bases between them. CDR3 residues: CASSQRAVLGVEKLFF. DNA for the CDR3: TGTGCCAGCAGCCAGAGGGCCGTCCTCGGGGTTGAAAAACTGTTTTTT.

The chain uses TRBV10-3 and TRBJ2-3, with TRBD2 matching 9 bases. The CDR3 has 15 residues. Germline loops: CDR1 ENHRY, CDR2 SYGVKD. The V and J ends lost 10 bases and 4 bases, in that order; junction bases with no gene match: 12. The CDR3 nucleotides read TGTGCCACACTCTGGGGTAGCGGGAGTGCAGATACGCAGTATTTT. It encodes CATLWGSGSADTQYF.

This sequence joins TRBV4-2 and TRBJ2-3; 9 bases agree with TRBD2. The CDR3 is 16 residues long. The germline gives CDR1 LGHNA, CDR2 YNFKEQ. J gave up 2 bases and V 6 bases, and 9 bases lay outside the gene matches. In nucleotides, the CDR3 is TGTGCCAGCAGAGAAACAGCGGGAGGACCCACAGATACGCAGTATTTT. It specifies CASRETAGGPTDTQYF.

This clone has a single count. The V gene is TRBV9, the J gene TRBJ2-2; 9 bases line up with TRBD2. The CDR3 is 15 amino acids. CDR1 is SGDLS, CDR2 YYNGEE, per germline. Trimming took 0 bases from V and 5 from J; bases not matched to a gene: 2. CDR3: CASSVALAGTGELFF. The CDR3 nucleotides are TGTGCCAGCAGCGTAGCTCTAGCGGGGACCGGGGAGCTGTTTTTT.

The chain is built from TRBV7-9 and TRBJ2-1; 8 nucleotides match TRBD1. The germline gives CDR1 SEHNR, CDR2 FQNEAQ (reference sequence). CDR3 length equals 16 residues. With 5 bases clipped from V and 3 bases from J, the junction kept 9 bases outside the gene matches. This CDR3 reads CASSPTGGKNYNEQFF. CDR3 nucleotide sequence: TGTGCCAGCAGCCCTACAGGGGGTAAGAACTACAATGAGCAGTTCTTC.

The gene calls are TRBV30 and TRBJ2-4; 8 nucleotides match TRBD2. The V segment lost 2 bases and the J segment 2 bases; nucleotides outside the gene matches: 5. Germline values: CDR1 GTSNPN, CDR2 SVGIG (reference sequence). The length of the CDR3 is 15 residues. Here the CDR3 DNA reads TGTGCCTGGAGTCGACTAGCGCCTACCAAAAACATTCAGTACTTC. As protein: CAWSRLAPTKNIQYF.

The rearrangement uses TRBV4-3 and TRBJ2-2; D unclear. Germline CDR1 reads LGHNA; CDR2 reads YSLEER. This CDR3 has 14 amino acids. Trimming removed 1 base at V and 4 bases at J, with 7 bases between. Here the CDR3 reads CASSQVRSTGELFF. The CDR3 bases are TGCGCCAGCAGCCAAGTACGGAGCACCGGGGAGCTGTTTTTT.

The gene calls are TRBV29-1 and TRBJ1-1; D not certain. Germline loops: CDR1 SQVTM, CDR2 ANQGSEA. Trimming shortened V by 1 base and J by 7 bases, and 10 bases separated the two germline ends. This CDR3 region has 12 residues. Here the CDR3 reads CSVEASEGEAFF. CDR3 DNA sequence: TGCAGCGTTGAAGCCTCGGAGGGTGAAGCTTTCTTT.

The V gene is TRBV7-2, the J gene TRBJ1-1; weak D call: TRBD1 (5 bases). V lost 1 base to trimming and J lost 2 bases, with 20 bases between them. This CDR3 has 18 amino acids. Germline lookup yields CDR1 SGHTA and CDR2 FQGNSA. CDR3 loop: CASSLGRVGISVNTEAFF. For the CDR3, the DNA is TGTGCCAGCAGCTTAGGCAGGGTTGGGATTTCGGTAAACACTGAAGCTTTCTTT.

This chain links TRBV11-2 with TRBJ2-5; 7 bases line up with TRBD1. This CDR3 contains 15 residues. Germline CDR1 and CDR2: SGHAT and FQNNGV. The V gene end was trimmed by 0 bases and the J gene end by 5 bases; junction bases not matched to a gene: 6. The CDR3 sequence is CASSLDRQGPETQYF. CDR3 DNA sequence: TGTGCCAGCAGCTTAGATCGACAGGGCCCTGAGACCCAGTACTTC.

In this sample, this clone turned up a few times. This chain uses TRBV4-2 with TRBJ2-7; tentatively, D is TRBD2 (5 bases). The CDR3 is made up of 15 amino acids. Germline CDR1 is LGHNA and CDR2 is YNFKEQ. V was clipped by 2 bases and J by 0 bases, with 11 bases between them. DNA of the CDR3: TGTGCCAGCAGCCAACGGCTAGCAAGCTCCTACGAGCAGTACTTC. This sequence encodes CASSQRLASSYEQYF.

V usage is TRBV30 and J usage is TRBJ2-3, with TRBD2 matching over 9 bases. CDR1 is GTSNPN and CDR2 is SVGIG in the germline V gene (reference sequence). With 1 base clipped from V and 4 bases from J, the junction kept 6 bases outside the gene matches. The CDR3 extends over 15 amino acids. The CDR3 spells CAWSGSGRLPDTQYF. The DNA for the CDR3 is TGTGCCTGGAGTGGTAGCGGGAGACTCCCAGATACGCAGTATTTT. Together with reference TRBV30 and TRBJ2-3, the CDR3 gives the full variable domain: SQTIHQWPATLVQPVGSPLSLECTVEGTSNPNLYWYRQAAGRGLQLLFYSVGIGQISSEVPQNLSASRPQDRQFILSSKKLLLSDSGFYLCAWSGSGRLPDTQYFGPGTRLTVL.

The chain is built from TRBV9 and TRBJ2-3; 11 bases match TRBD2. The ends lost 1 base at V and 4 bases at J; junction bases unmatched: 2. The V gene's germline CDR1 is SGDLS and CDR2 YYNGEE. This CDR3 is 15 amino acids long. The CDR3 is CASSVTSGSSDTQYF. Here the CDR3 DNA reads TGTGCCAGCAGCGTAACTAGCGGGAGTTCAGATACGCAGTATTTT.

The chain joins TRBV6-5 to TRBJ2-7; 8 nucleotides line up with TRBD2. CDR3 size: 13 residues. The V gene end was trimmed by 6 bases and the J gene end by 3 bases; junction bases not matched to a gene: 4. Germline CDR1 and CDR2: MNHEY and SVGAGI. CDR3: CASSLTSGYEQYF. CDR3 DNA: TGTGCCAGCAGCCTAACTAGCGGCTACGAGCAGTACTTC.

V and J are TRBV18 and TRBJ1-5; TRBD1 is a possible D gene (6 bases). The germline V gene has CDR1 KGHSH and CDR2 LQKENI. This CDR3 is built from 13 residues. The V end lost 3 bases, the J end lost 4 bases, and 7 bases lay between the germline ends. The CDR3 region has the DNA TGTGCCAGCTCACCTACAGGGAATCAGCCCCAGCATTTT. Its protein product is CASSPTGNQPQHF.